Described below is a single TCR beta chain sequence and its context. Its target is not known. Per germline, CDR1 MNHEY and CDR2 SVGAGI. The CDR3 has 14 amino acids. The V end lost 0 bases, the J end lost 2 bases, and 7 bases lay between the germline ends. TCRdb re-analysed the reads in MiXCR, keeping a single row per CDR3 protein. The table lists about 70,000 distinct CDR3 sequences, 20% to 25% of them singletons. The source of the sample is a study of T cell repertoires in cytomegalovirus infection. Looking at the study overall: As its CMV epitopes, the study selected recently identified HLA-C-restricted and well-studied HLA-B-restricted targets. Public TCR beta signatures were indicative of both CMV infection and a matching HLA type.

Study observations and caveats: HLA-C-restricted CMV clonotypes gave the most frequent clonotype in two of eight donors. Totalled public TCR beta family frequency picked out people who carried CMV plus the relevant HLA.

Sequencing was performed on CD8+ T cells from cultured PBMCs, taken from culture after CMV antigen stimulation. The chain combines TRBV6-5 with TRBJ1-2; perhaps TRBD1 as D (5 bases). The origin of this receptor is a human donor in good health (CMV status not recorded). Some clones in this sample may be carry-over from other donors' samples. The CDR3 loop reads CASSYSEGNYGYTF. CDR3 bases: TGTGCCAGCAGTTACTCTGAGGGGAACTATGGCTACACCTTC.